This T cell receptor (beta chain) originates from a study of cytomegalovirus exposure and HLA in healthy donors. In the case of this clone: The antigen remains undetermined.

Primers for the PCR totalled 60 Vbeta and 13 Jbeta. The table came from immunoSEQ multiplex PCR; TCRdb's copy has only in-frame clones and leaves some out. Here the sample spans 90,000 to 120,000 clones, around 80% being singletons. Germline V CDR1 and CDR2: SGHRS, YFSETQ. This CDR3 is built from 16 residues. V lost 2 bases, J lost 8 bases, and 11 bases stayed unmatched. General observations from the study: Per a prior analysis, the majority of TCR beta V segments were productive roughly 87% or roughly 30% of the time. A later analysis associated some 16,000 TCR beta sequences with HLA alleles at a 0.05 false discovery rate. Highly shared variants forming one cluster were likely a sequencing artifact.

Sequenced material: PBMCs. The source of this sequence is a man in his thirties or forties in good health and CMV-seropositive. This chain links TRBV5-1 with TRBJ2-1; 9 nucleotides agree with TRBD2. The CDR3 here is CASSFRLAGGNHEQFF. CDR3 in DNA: TGCGCCAGCAGCTTTAGGTTGGCGGGGGGGAACCATGAGCAGTTCTTC.